This T cell receptor beta chain was retrieved from a study of T cell repertoires in ileal Crohn's disease. As for the study in general: Operated complications were stricturing disease (approximately 61%) and penetrating disease (about 39%). About half of patients got postoperative therapy: approximately twelve thiopurines, approximately 17 anti-TNF.

This clone was seen just once. CDR1 and CDR2 from the germline V gene are ENHRY and SYGVKD. V gave up 0 bases and J gave up 1 base, with 9 bases separating them. The CDR3 totals 15 residues. Profiled with immunoSEQ multiplex PCR; TCRdb holds only in-frame clones, not every one. This table has thousands of clones, approximately 80% appearing once. The receptor's source is an adult with Crohn's disease. The sequenced material came from ileal tissue. J is TRBJ1-1 and V is TRBV10-3; D remains ambiguous. This CDR3 is CAISESEEPNTEAFF. Here the CDR3 DNA reads TGTGCCATCAGTGAGTCGGAGGAGCCGAACACTGAAGCTTTCTTT.